The clone carrying this TCR beta chain was detected ten times or more. Antigen specificity is unknown. The CDR3 is 13 amino acids. Trimming removed 5 bases at V and 4 bases at J, with 11 bases between. Germline V gives CDR1 MNHEY, CDR2 SVGEGT. The data stem from a study of molecular identifiers for immune sequencing clone quantification. Construction of naive CD8 libraries employed about 18,000 to 1,100,000 sorted cells together with 10%, 30% or 50% RNA. Study-wide findings and caveats: In CMV-specific effectors, clones above 20 copies held over 99% of molecules; naive, under 1%.

Previously described methods and listed TCR primers were employed for the bulk TCR libraries. Each CDR3 protein gets one entry after TCRdb re-called the PCR reads with MiXCR. The table has under 600,000 distinct CDR3 sequences, over 20% seen once. Sequenced sample: naive CD8+ T cells from blood, with Jurkat cell RNA spiked in. Subset meaning: FACS-sorted CD8+CD4-CCR7+CD45RA+ naive T cells. V and J are TRBV6-2 or TRBV6-3 and TRBJ2-5; D not resolved. The sequence was obtained from a human donor in good health. Some libraries in this study had Jurkat cell RNA spiked in. The CDR3 region is CASSRRSGETQYF. The CDR3 coding sequence is TGTGCCAGCAGTCGACGGTCAGGAGAGACCCAGTACTTC.